This T cell receptor (beta chain) was identified in a study of a mutant IDH1 vaccine in newly diagnosed glioma. Assay used: immunoSEQ multiplex PCR; TCRdb lists only in-frame clones, some missing. The sample yields 35,000 to 45,000 clones, over 70% seen once. Germline CDR1 MDHEN, CDR2 SYDVKM. With 6 bases removed from V and 0 bases from J, the gap between germline ends came to 12 bases. The CDR3 has 15 amino acids. Time point specified: week 11, during vaccination. Vaccination used 300 ug of mutant IDH1 20-mer peptide per dose, with topical imiquimod. Remarks on this clone: Its antigen is currently unknown.

The chain joins TRBV28 to TRBJ2-4; D is unclear. This receptor was taken from a woman under 40 with glioma. Some clones in this sample may be carry-over from other donors' samples. Sequenced here: peripheral blood mononuclear cells (PBMCs), sampled from a glioma patient whose treatment included an IDH1 peptide vaccine. This CDR3 is CASSSPEIAKNIQYF. DNA for the CDR3: TGTGCCAGCAGCTCCCCCGAAATAGCCAAAAACATTCAGTACTTC.